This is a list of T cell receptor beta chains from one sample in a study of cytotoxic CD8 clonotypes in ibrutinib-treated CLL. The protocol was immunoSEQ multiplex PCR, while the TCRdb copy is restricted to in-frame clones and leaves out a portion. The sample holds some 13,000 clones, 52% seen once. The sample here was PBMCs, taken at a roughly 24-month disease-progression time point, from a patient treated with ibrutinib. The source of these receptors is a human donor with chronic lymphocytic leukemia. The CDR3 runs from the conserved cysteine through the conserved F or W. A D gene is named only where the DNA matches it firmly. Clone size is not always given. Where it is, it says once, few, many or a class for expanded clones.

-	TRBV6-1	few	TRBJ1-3	CASSNQGPAGNTIYF	TGTGCCAGCAGTAATCAGGGACCAGCTGGAAACACCATATATTTT
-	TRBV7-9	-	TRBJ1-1	CASSLPGTEAFF	TGTGCCAGCAGCTTACCGGGAACTGAAGCTTTCTTT
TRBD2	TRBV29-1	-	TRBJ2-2	CSATGGEVGELFF	TGCAGCGCCACTGGGGGGGAAGTCGGGGAGCTGTTTTTT
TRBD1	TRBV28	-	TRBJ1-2	CASSLSRRGGYGYTF	TGTGCCAGCAGTTTATCTCGCAGGGGGGGATATGGCTACACCTTC
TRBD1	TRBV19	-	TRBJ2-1	CASSTSGGYEQFF	TGTGCCAGTAGTACATCAGGGGGCTATGAGCAGTTCTTC
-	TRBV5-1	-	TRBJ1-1	CASSPQGTQAFF	TGCGCCAGCAGTCCGCAAGGGACCCAAGCTTTCTTT
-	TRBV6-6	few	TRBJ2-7	CASSKDSYEQYF	TGTGCCAGCAGTAAGGACAGTTACGAGCAGTACTTC
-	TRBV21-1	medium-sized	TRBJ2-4	CASRIQGIAKNIQYF	TGTGCCAGCAGAATACAGGGGATAGCCAAAAACATTCAGTACTTC
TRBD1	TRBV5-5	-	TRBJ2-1	CASSLRQGKRNEQFF	TGTGCCAGCAGCCTGCGACAGGGAAAAAGGAATGAGCAGTTCTTC
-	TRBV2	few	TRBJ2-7	CASIGAVPHYEQYF	TGTGCCAGCATAGGGGCAGTCCCCCACTACGAGCAGTACTTC
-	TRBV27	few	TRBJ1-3	CASSLIPPGNTIYF	TGTGCCAGCAGTTTAATTCCCCCTGGAAACACCATATATTTT